This T cell receptor (beta chain) was found in a study of T cell responses to AZD1222 COVID-19 vaccine. Sequencing used immunoSEQ multiplex PCR; TCRdb keeps in-frame clones, though not all of them. The table records 150,000 to 200,000 clones, around 89% of them present only once. There are a few counts of this clone. CDR3 length equals 16 residues. V was shortened by 2 bases and J by 7 bases, with 18 bases between the two germline ends. CDR1 is LNHNV, CDR2 YYDKDF, per germline (reference sequence). This clonotype originated in an adult who received the MenACWY meningococcal vaccine as a control. The V and J genes are TRBV15 and TRBJ2-1; D possibly corresponds to TRBD2 (6 bases). This sample comprised peripheral blood, obtained 28 days after the second dose of the MenACWY control vaccine. The CDR3 coding sequence is TGTGCCACCAGCAGACCCCTGTCGGGAGAGGCGAATGAGCAGTTCTTC. As protein: CATSRPLSGEANEQFF.